The clone carrying this T cell receptor beta chain came up a few times. Its antigen remains unidentified. One entry per CDR3 protein results from TCRdb running MiXCR on the 5' RACE reads. The sample yields 450,000 to 700,000 distinct CDR3 sequences, 15% to 20% seen once. This entry belongs to a study of T-cell memory formation after mild COVID-19. Study-level points and caveats: A second wave expanding day 15 to 37 was CD4+-biased; contracting clones were balanced. Cross-reactive memory appears to have joined, as suggested by some responding clones showing up in pre-infection memory.

This CDR3 has 14 residues. Germline CDR1 DFQATT, CDR2 SNEGSKA (reference sequence). What was sequenced was PBMCs or a T cell subset sorted from them (not recorded which). The J gene is TRBJ2-7, the V gene TRBV20-1; D is possibly TRBD1 (6 bases). This receptor was taken from an adult woman who had mild COVID-19 (a few samples of this study predate the infection). Cell type and time point are not known. The CDR3 spells CRASRSGASYEQYF. The CDR3 DNA is TGCAGAGCTTCTAGGTCAGGGGCCTCCTACGAGCAGTACTTC.